This T cell receptor beta chain was found in a study of T cell responses to AZD1222 COVID-19 vaccine. A word on this clone: Its antigen remains unknown.

General study results and limits: The peak T cell response came first, and repertoires were sampled only after it. Baseline seropositives among AZD1222 recipients totaled only 5 or 6.

Germline trimming cut 4 bases from V and 4 bases from J; bases unmatched to any gene: 11. The CDR3 totals 18 residues. Looked up from germline, CDR1 is KGHSH and CDR2 is LQKENI. The data were produced by immunoSEQ multiplex PCR, yet TCRdb's version contains in-frame clones alone and is incomplete. Of some 120,000 clones in the sample, 80% to 90% are singletons; the top ten hold approximately 12%. This specimen consisted of peripheral blood, obtained on day 0 of MenACWY control vaccination. The receptor's source is an adult in good health. This rearrangement joins TRBV18 to TRBJ2-5, with 14 positions matching TRBD2. The DNA for the CDR3 is TGTGCCAGCTCACTTGCCGGGACTAGCGGGAGAATCGGAGAGACCCAGTACTTC. This translates into CASSLAGTSGRIGETQYF.